The 21 T cell receptor beta chains listed next were all sequenced from one sample in a study of OX40 agonist ivuxolimab in advanced cancers. Sequenced by immunoSEQ multiplex PCR; TCRdb stores in-frame clones only, minus some. Altogether about 70,000 clones are present, around 84% being singletons, with the ten largest covering 6.5% to 7.5%. Here the sequenced sample was CD4+ or CD8+ T cells sorted from blood, taken in a trial of the OX40 agonist ivuxolimab. All receptors derive from an adult with an advanced solid tumor such as melanoma, head and neck, liver or kidney cancer.

This clone has just one count. The V gene is TRBV19, the J gene TRBJ1-1; 8 bases align to TRBD1. The CDR3 is 18 amino acids. Germline assignment: CDR1 LNHDA and CDR2 SQIVND (reference sequence). Trimming at V came to 1 base and at J to 4 bases, leaving 14 bases not matched to a gene. Written as DNA, the CDR3 is TGTGCCAGTAGTATAGTTCCGGGTGGCAGGGGGCGAAGCACTGAAGCTTTCTTT. Translated, it gives CASSIVPGGRGRSTEAFF.

The chain uses TRBV6-1 and TRBJ2-2, with D tentatively TRBD1 (6 bases). Germline V gene sequence: CDR1 MNHNS, CDR2 SASEGT. The V and J ends lost 3 bases and 6 bases respectively, with 8 bases between them. The CDR3 loop spans 13 amino acids. CDR3 protein: CASSDRGPGELFF. As DNA, the CDR3 is TGTGCCAGCAGTGACAGGGGTCCCGGGGAGCTGTTTTTT.

The rearrangement links TRBV10-3 to TRBJ2-1, with 7 bases that match TRBD2. After removal of 3 bases from V and 0 bases from J, the junction contained 8 bases not matched to a gene. The germline V gene has CDR1 ENHRY and CDR2 SYGVKD. The length of the CDR3 is 17 residues. CDR3 loop: CAISDGGDRSSYNEQFF. The DNA for the CDR3 is TGTGCCATCAGTGATGGGGGGGACCGCAGCTCCTACAATGAGCAGTTCTTC.

J is TRBJ1-2 and V is TRBV18; D ambiguous. This CDR3 contains 16 residues. The germline CDR1 and CDR2 sequences are KGHSH and LQKENI. Trimming left V 6 bases short and J 6 bases short, with 23 bases between. The CDR3 bases are TGTGCCAGCTCCCTAACATCTTCCGCGCCTCGGGATGGCTACACCTTC. As protein: CASSLTSSAPRDGYTF.

The gene calls are TRBV2 and TRBJ1-1, with 9 bases aligning to TRBD1. Germline-derived CDR1 and CDR2 are SNHLY and FYNNEI. V was pared by 5 bases and J by 3 bases, with 1 base of the junction left unmatched. The CDR3 is 13 residues long. In nucleotides, the CDR3 is TGTGCCAGCAGTAGGACAGGGGACACTGAAGCTTTCTTT. It yields the protein CASSRTGDTEAFF.

V is TRBV7-7 and J is TRBJ2-2, with D possibly called TRBD1 or TRBD2 (5 bases each). The CDR3 contains 15 residues. Germline V gene sequence: CDR1 SSHAT, CDR2 FNYEAQ (reference sequence). Trimming cost V 5 bases and J 0 bases, with 10 bases left between them. Here the CDR3 reads CASSLGTTNTGELFF. The CDR3 DNA sequence: TGTGCCAGCAGCCTTGGGACCACGAACACCGGGGAGCTGTTTTTT.

This chain connects TRBV2 to TRBJ2-5; D may be TRBD1 (5 bases). Germline V CDR1 and CDR2: SNHLY, FYNNEI. V dropped 3 bases and J dropped 2 bases, with 10 bases sitting between them. This CDR3 has 14 amino acids. In DNA form, the CDR3 reads TGTGCCAGCAGTGACGGCAGGGCACAAGAGACCCAGTACTTC. It encodes CASSDGRAQETQYF.

This chain joins TRBV11-2 and TRBJ1-4, with 10 nucleotides matching TRBD1. V lost 5 bases, J lost 7 bases, and 4 bases stayed unmatched. This CDR3 is built from 14 residues. Germline CDR1 SGHAT, CDR2 FQNNGV. The chain's CDR3 is CASSLDRGVEKLFF. Here the CDR3 DNA reads TGTGCCAGCAGCCTGGACAGGGGGGTTGAAAAACTGTTTTTT.

V is TRBV9 and J is TRBJ1-1; no clear D gene. The CDR3 sequence is 13 residues long. V gave up 4 bases and J gave up 0 bases, with 7 bases separating them. CDR1 is SGDLS and CDR2 is YYNGEE in the germline V gene. The CDR3 loop is CASSLKLNTEAFF. The DNA of the CDR3 is TGTGCCAGCAGCTTGAAGCTGAACACTGAAGCTTTCTTT.

This clone was detected only once. The chain recombines TRBV28 with TRBJ1-2, with 8 bases identical to TRBD1. After removal of 6 bases from V and 6 bases from J, the junction contained 9 bases not matched to a gene. The CDR3 contains 14 residues. The germline V gene has CDR1 MDHEN and CDR2 SYDVKM. DNA for the CDR3: TGTGCCAGCAGCCGGACAGGGAGTGGCGATGGCTACACCTTC. Protein product: CASSRTGSGDGYTF.

J is TRBJ1-2 and V is TRBV27, with D possibly TRBD1 on 5 matching bases. This CDR3 has 13 residues. Germline-derived CDR1 and CDR2 are MNHEY and SMNVEV (reference sequence). Between the trimmed V and J ends, which lost 6 bases and 2 bases, there was a span of 10 bases. DNA for the CDR3: TGTGCCAGCAGCTCACAGGTCAACTATGGCTACACCTTC. The encoded protein is CASSSQVNYGYTF.

The chain links TRBV7-8 to TRBJ1-5; 9 nucleotides align to TRBD1. The V segment lost 0 bases and the J segment 7 bases; nucleotides outside the gene matches: 7. The CDR3 contains 16 residues. Germline V gene sequence: CDR1 SGHVS, CDR2 FQNEAQ. CDR3 coding DNA: TGTGCCAGCAGCTTAGCGGTGGGACAGGGTATACAGCCCCAGCATTTT. It is translated as CASSLAVGQGIQPQHF.

The CDR3 here is CASSFKSLTEQYF. Written as DNA, the CDR3 is TGTGCCAGCAGTTTTAAGTCTTTGACCGAGCAGTACTTC. The rearrangement uses TRBV28 and TRBJ2-7, with D uncertain. This CDR3 is 13 amino acids long. The germline CDR1 and CDR2 sequences are MDHEN and SYDVKM. V was cut by 3 bases and J by 6 bases, with 12 bases left in between.

V gene TRBV28 combines with J gene TRBJ2-6, with D possibly matching TRBD1 (5 bases). Trimming stripped 3 bases from V and 1 base from J, with 7 bases between. The CDR3 loop spans 15 amino acids. Germline V gene lookup returns CDR1 MDHEN and CDR2 SYDVKM. CDR3: CASSFKGSGANVLTF. The CDR3 bases are TGTGCCAGCAGTTTTAAGGGGTCTGGGGCCAACGTCCTGACTTTC.

The CDR3 sequence: CASSLGQSTDTQYF. In DNA form, the CDR3 reads TGTGCCAGCAGCTTAGGACAGAGCACAGATACGCAGTATTTT. J is TRBJ2-3 and V is TRBV11-3; a weak D match, TRBD1 (5 bases). The CDR3 has 14 residues. Germline CDR1 SGHNT, CDR2 YENEEA. The V gene lost 1 base and the J gene lost 0 bases, with 5 bases spanning the gap.

This clone was seen only once. This chain joins TRBV30 and TRBJ2-2; no definite D call. CDR3 length: 13 residues. Looked up from germline, CDR1 is GTSNPN and CDR2 is SVGIG (reference sequence). V shed 2 bases and J shed 7 bases, with 11 bases lying between them. CDR3 residues: CAWSTSWGGELFF. In DNA, the CDR3 is TGTGCCTGGAGTACCTCCTGGGGCGGGGAGCTGTTTTTT.

This clone was observed once. V and J are TRBV30 and TRBJ1-2; D not certain. The CDR3 is 13 residues long. The V gene lost 3 bases and the J gene lost 6 bases, with 14 bases spanning the gap. Germline-derived CDR1 and CDR2 are GTSNPN and SVGIG (reference sequence). Here the CDR3 reads CAWRQHSGNGYTF. The CDR3 bases are TGTGCCTGGAGGCAGCACTCGGGGAATGGCTACACCTTC. Drawing the rest from reference TRBV30 and TRBJ1-2, the complete variable domain is SQTIHQWPATLVQPVGSPLSLECTVEGTSNPNLYWYRQAAGRGLQLLFYSVGIGQISSEVPQNLSASRPQDRQFILSSKKLLLSDSGFYLCAWRQHSGNGYTFGSGTRLTVV.

This chain joins TRBV2 and TRBJ1-1; D call uncertain. The CDR3 runs 14 residues. Germline CDR1 reads SNHLY; CDR2 reads FYNNEI. V lost 3 bases and J 5 bases, leaving 13 bases between the germline ends. DNA for the CDR3: TGTGCCAGCAGTGATTCCCGGACTACAACTGAAGCTTTCTTT. As protein: CASSDSRTTTEAFF.

V gene TRBV13 combines with J gene TRBJ1-2; TRBD1 aligns across 8 bases. CDR1 is PRHDT and CDR2 is FYEKMQ in the germline V gene (reference sequence). J lost 3 bases, V lost 4 bases, and 7 bases had no gene match. The CDR3 totals 15 residues. This chain's CDR3 is CASSSSEDRDYGYTF. In DNA form, the CDR3 reads TGTGCCAGCAGCTCTAGCGAGGACAGGGACTATGGCTACACCTTC.

The J gene is TRBJ2-5, the V gene TRBV28; D unclear. The last part of the DNA fits TRBJ2-7 better; the J call may be wrong. The CDR3 length is 12 residues. Germline CDR1 MDHEN, CDR2 SYDVKM. The CDR3 DNA is TGTGCCAGCAGTTTGAGTCTCTACGAGCAGTACTTC. Translated: CASSLSLYEQYF.

Note on this clone: This CDR3 is also generated by other DNA sequences in the sample. This rearrangement joins TRBV5-1 to TRBJ1-1; D is possibly TRBD1 (5 bases). The CDR3 runs 14 residues. V was pared by 4 bases and J by 0 bases, with 10 bases between. Germline-derived CDR1 and CDR2 are SGHRS and YFSETQ. CDR3 loop: CASSQGTLNTEAFF. The CDR3 DNA follows: TGCGCCAGCAGCCAAGGGACCCTGAACACTGAAGCTTTCTTT.